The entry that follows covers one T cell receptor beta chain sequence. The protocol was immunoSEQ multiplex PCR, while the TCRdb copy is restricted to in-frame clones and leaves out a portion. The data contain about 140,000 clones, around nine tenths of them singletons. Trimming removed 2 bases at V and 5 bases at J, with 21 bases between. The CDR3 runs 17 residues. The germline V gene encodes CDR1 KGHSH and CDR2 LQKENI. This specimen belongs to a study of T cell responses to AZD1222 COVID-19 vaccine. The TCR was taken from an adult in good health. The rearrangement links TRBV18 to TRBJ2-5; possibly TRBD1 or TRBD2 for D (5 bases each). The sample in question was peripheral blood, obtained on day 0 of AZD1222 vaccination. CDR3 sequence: CASSPVVITGGRETQYF. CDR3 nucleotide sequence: TGTGCCAGCTCACCAGTTGTTATAACAGGCGGGCGGGAGACCCAGTACTTC.